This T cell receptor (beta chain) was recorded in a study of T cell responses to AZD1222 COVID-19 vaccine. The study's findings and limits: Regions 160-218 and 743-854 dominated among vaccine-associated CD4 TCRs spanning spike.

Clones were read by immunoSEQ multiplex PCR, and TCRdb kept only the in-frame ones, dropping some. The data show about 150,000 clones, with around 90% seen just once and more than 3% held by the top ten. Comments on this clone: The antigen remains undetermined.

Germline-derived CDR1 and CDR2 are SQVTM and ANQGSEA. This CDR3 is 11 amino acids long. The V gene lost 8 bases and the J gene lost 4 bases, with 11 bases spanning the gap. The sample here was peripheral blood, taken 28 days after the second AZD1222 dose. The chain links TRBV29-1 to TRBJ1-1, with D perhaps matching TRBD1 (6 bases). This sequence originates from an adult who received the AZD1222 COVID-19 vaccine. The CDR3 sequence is CSQHRVTEAFF. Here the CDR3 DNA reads TGCAGCCAGCACAGGGTCACTGAAGCTTTCTTT.